A single sample is the source of the 30 T cell receptor beta chains below, sequenced in a study of CD8 T cells in Susac syndrome. An amount of RNA that ranged from roughly 0.45 to 1 ug was reverse transcribed with random hexamers. TCRdb reanalysed the immunoSEQ multiplex PCR reads using MiXCR and keeps one entry per CDR3 protein. Of 110,000 to 150,000 distinct CDR3 sequences listed, 90% to 97% are singletons. The source material was CD4+ T cells from PBMCs. These receptor sequences come from a human donor with Susac syndrome.

The chain links TRBV9 to TRBJ1-3; D ambiguous. V gave up 0 bases and J gave up 2 bases, with 6 bases separating them. This CDR3 spans 14 amino acids. The germline V gene encodes CDR1 SGDLS and CDR2 YYNGEE. CDR3 loop: CASSVALTGNTIYF. The CDR3 region has the DNA TGTGCCAGCAGCGTAGCCTTGACTGGAAACACCATATATTTT.

The genes are TRBV25-1 and TRBJ1-1; the D gene is possibly TRBD1 (6 bases). Germline V CDR1 and CDR2: MGHDK, SYGVNS. The CDR3 has 17 residues. The V and J ends lost 3 bases and 6 bases respectively, with 23 bases between them. For the CDR3, the DNA is TGTGCCAGCAGTGAGAGGAGAAGTACAGGGAAGATCGCTGAAGCTTTCTTT. Translated, it gives CASSERRSTGKIAEAFF.

The chain links TRBV18 to TRBJ2-7; D may be TRBD1 (6 bases). V was cut by 3 bases and J by 2 bases, with 11 bases left in between. Looked up from germline, CDR1 is KGHSH and CDR2 is LQKENI. This CDR3 contains 14 residues. The CDR3: CASSPRDMTYEQYF. The DNA for the CDR3 is TGTGCCAGCTCACCCCGGGACATGACCTACGAGCAGTACTTC.

The chain links TRBV29-1 to TRBJ2-1; no definite D call. The germline V and J ends were trimmed by 6 bases and 0 bases, with 15 bases remaining between them. CDR3 size: 15 residues. Germline V gene sequence: CDR1 SQVTM, CDR2 ANQGSEA. This CDR3 is CSVQKDPSSYNEQFF. CDR3 nucleotides: TGCAGCGTCCAGAAGGACCCCAGCTCCTACAATGAGCAGTTCTTC.

The genes are TRBV12-3 or TRBV12-4 and TRBJ2-7, with a weak D call TRBD1 (6 bases). The ends were cut back, 6 bases at V and 7 bases at J, with 19 bases in the middle. The CDR3 covers 14 residues. CDR3 residues: CASSVDRRGGEQYF. The CDR3 DNA is TGTGCCAGCAGCGTCGACAGGCGAGGTGGGGAGCAGTACTTC.

This chain joins TRBV6-1 and TRBJ2-6; perhaps TRBD1 as D (5 bases). Trimming shortened V by 4 bases and J by 4 bases, and 11 bases separated the two germline ends. Germline CDR1 is MNHNS and CDR2 is SASEGT. CDR3 length: 15 residues. CDR3 nucleotide sequence: TGTGCCAGCAGTGCCAGGGTAGCCGGGGCCAACGTCCTGACTTTC. It is translated as CASSARVAGANVLTF.

The chain has TRBV7-7 and TRBJ2-5; no definite D call. Trimming pared 1 base from V and 4 bases from J, leaving 7 bases between. Germline loops: CDR1 SSHAT, CDR2 FNYEAQ (reference sequence). The CDR3 has 13 residues. The CDR3 DNA follows: TGTGCCAGCAGCTTAGTAGACCTAGAGACCCAGTACTTC. Encoded protein: CASSLVDLETQYF.

The J gene is TRBJ2-7, the V gene TRBV2, with unresolved D. Looked up from germline, CDR1 is SNHLY and CDR2 is FYNNEI. V shed 7 bases and J shed 3 bases, with 19 bases lying between them. The CDR3 has 15 residues. The CDR3 sequence: CASKNEADWNYEQYF. The CDR3 DNA reads as TGTGCCAGCAAGAATGAGGCGGATTGGAACTACGAGCAGTACTTC.

This chain connects TRBV25-1 to TRBJ2-5; 7 bases match TRBD1. Germline trimming cut 4 bases from V and 2 bases from J; bases unmatched to any gene: 10. The CDR3 length is 16 residues. CDR1 is MGHDK, CDR2 SYGVNS, per germline. CDR3 sequence: CASSGTPGTAQETQYF. In nucleotides, the CDR3 is TGTGCCAGCAGTGGGACTCCCGGGACAGCACAAGAGACCCAGTACTTC.

CDR3 in amino acids: CASSPEAGTSTDTQYF. The CDR3 region has the DNA TGTGCCAGCAGTCCCGAAGCGGGAACTAGCACAGATACGCAGTATTTT. The chain couples TRBV6-2 or TRBV6-3 to TRBJ2-3; TRBD2 agrees at 7 bases. This CDR3 is built from 16 residues. Germline V gene data show CDR1 as MNHEY and CDR2 as SVGEGT. Trimming at V came to 5 bases and at J to 0 bases, leaving 8 bases not matched to a gene.

The J gene is TRBJ1-5, the V gene TRBV10-2; D is unclear. The V gene's germline CDR1 is WSHSY and CDR2 SAAADI. The CDR3 runs to 13 residues. V lost 4 bases, J lost 3 bases, and 7 bases lay in between. For the CDR3, the DNA is TGCGCCAGCAGTGTTAGTTCCAATCAGCCCCAGCATTTT. It translates to CASSVSSNQPQHF.

The chain is built from TRBV19 and TRBJ1-5; 7 positions agree with TRBD1. V shed 2 bases and J 1 base; nucleotides not matched to a gene: 2. CDR3 length equals 15 residues. Germline values: CDR1 LNHDA, CDR2 SQIVND (reference sequence). The CDR3 sequence is CASSIQGGSNQPQHF. The CDR3 DNA reads TGTGCCAGTAGTATACAGGGGGGGAGCAATCAGCCCCAGCATTTT.

The genes are TRBV13 and TRBJ2-7; no clear D. CDR1 PRHDT and CDR2 FYEKMQ come from the germline V gene (reference sequence). The V gene lost 2 bases and the J gene lost 6 bases, with 11 bases spanning the gap. The CDR3 length is 13 residues. The CDR3 sequence: CASSLRVTAEQYF. DNA for the CDR3: TGTGCCAGCAGCTTAAGGGTTACTGCCGAGCAGTACTTC. Full variable domain (remainder filled in from reference TRBV13 and TRBJ2-7): AAGVIQSPRHLIKEKRETATLKCYPIPRHDTVYWYQQGPGQDPQFLISFYEKMQSDKGSIPDRFSAQQFSDYHSELNMSSLELGDSALYFCASSLRVTAEQYFGPGTRLTVT.

The chain carries TRBV12-3 or TRBV12-4 and TRBJ2-4; D gene uncertain. The CDR3 is 13 amino acids. V dropped 6 bases and J dropped 7 bases, with 13 bases sitting between them. In nucleotides, the CDR3 is TGTGCCAGCAGAATACCCTCTGATAACATTCAGTACTTC. Protein sequence: CASRIPSDNIQYF.

This rearrangement joins TRBV12-3 or TRBV12-4 to TRBJ2-7; 7 bases fit TRBD2. This CDR3 is built from 14 residues. V lost 6 bases, J lost 6 bases, and 11 bases stayed unmatched. CDR3 nucleotide sequence: TGTGCCAGCAGCCCTGGGCGGGGGTTGACCGAGCAGTACTTC. Amino acid sequence: CASSPGRGLTEQYF.

The CDR3 nucleotides read TGTGCCAGCAGCTCCCTGACAGGGGGCGATCCCAACACCGGGGAGCTGTTTTTT. It specifies CASSSLTGGDPNTGELFF. The chain joins TRBV5-6 to TRBJ2-2, with 10 bases lining up with TRBD1. J gave up 2 bases and V 3 bases, and 10 bases lay outside the gene matches. The V gene's germline CDR1 is SGHDT and CDR2 YYEEEE. The CDR3 totals 18 residues.

This clonotype was observed once. The chain uses TRBV4-2 and TRBJ2-3; 7 nucleotides line up with TRBD2. Germline lookup yields CDR1 LGHNA and CDR2 YNFKEQ. V dropped 0 bases and J dropped 14; count of bases not matched to a gene: 17. The CDR3 runs to 16 residues. The CDR3 nucleotides read TGTGCCAGCAGCCAAGACCGCGGGGGTTCCGGTCTCCTTCCGTATTTT. Amino acids: CASSQDRGGSGLLPYF.

The chain joins TRBV20-1 to TRBJ1-2; 8 positions match TRBD1. Unmatched junction bases numbered 7, after V lost 1 base and J lost 6 bases. This CDR3 has 14 residues. Germline V lookup: CDR1 DFQATT, CDR2 SNEGSKA (reference sequence). The DNA of the CDR3 is TGCAGTGCTAGAGGGGGACAGGATTTCGATGGCTACACCTTC. This sequence encodes CSARGGQDFDGYTF.

This sequence joins TRBV28 and TRBJ2-7, with D possibly being TRBD1 (7 bases). This CDR3 comprises 18 residues. With 2 bases removed from V and 1 base from J, the gap between germline ends came to 21 bases. Germline V gene data show CDR1 as MDHEN and CDR2 as SYDVKM. CDR3: CASSLTDGGQTHSYEQYF. The CDR3 nucleotides read TGTGCCAGCAGTTTAACAGACGGGGGACAGACGCATTCCTACGAGCAGTACTTC.

CDR3 nucleotide sequence: TGTGCCATCAGTGTCGGCGGGAGCCACGAGCAGTACTTC. Amino acid sequence: CAISVGGSHEQYF. The chain has TRBV10-3 and TRBJ2-7; 7 positions match TRBD2. The germline CDR1 and CDR2 sequences are ENHRY and SYGVKD. The CDR3 covers 13 residues. Losses at the gene ends were 4 bases for V and 5 bases for J; bases not matched to a gene: 5.

The gene calls are TRBV20-1 and TRBJ2-3, with 8 bases lining up with TRBD2. Germline-derived CDR1 and CDR2 are DFQATT and SNEGSKA (reference sequence). This CDR3 is 16 amino acids long. Trimming took 6 bases from V and 0 from J; bases not matched to a gene: 11. Here the CDR3 reads CSAPFGRATSTDTQYF. The CDR3 region has the DNA TGCAGTGCCCCTTTCGGGAGGGCCACTAGCACAGATACGCAGTATTTT.

J is TRBJ2-6 and V is TRBV18; D gene ambiguous. There are 17 residues in the CDR3. The V and J ends lost 1 base and 0 bases respectively, with 10 bases between them. CDR1 and CDR2 (germline): KGHSH, LQKENI. As DNA, the CDR3 is TGTGCCAGCTCACCACTCGGACGGAACTCTGGGGCCAACGTCCTGACTTTC. It translates to CASSPLGRNSGANVLTF.

Only a few counts were recorded for this clonotype. The chain combines TRBV20-1 with TRBJ1-5; TRBD1 agrees at 9 bases. CDR3 length: 16 amino acids. Germline values: CDR1 DFQATT, CDR2 SNEGSKA (reference sequence). The J segment lost 7 bases and the V segment lost 0 bases, leaving 10 bases of the junction unmatched. CDR3 loop: CSARDLAGQGGQPQHF. The DNA for the CDR3 is TGCAGTGCTAGAGATCTCGCGGGACAGGGAGGGCAGCCCCAGCATTTT.

The rearrangement joins TRBV29-1 to TRBJ2-7, with 8 bases lining up with TRBD2. The CDR3 is 15 amino acids. V lost 4 bases and J lost 1; bases outside the gene matches: 9. Germline values: CDR1 SQVTM, CDR2 ANQGSEA. The CDR3 sequence is CSVVFPSGSSYEQYF. In DNA form, the CDR3 reads TGCAGCGTTGTTTTCCCTAGCGGGTCTTCCTACGAGCAGTACTTC.

In this sample, this clonotype turned up once. The genes are TRBV20-1 and TRBJ1-3; D gene unclear. Germline V CDR1 and CDR2: DFQATT, SNEGSKA (reference sequence). The CDR3 length is 13 residues. V shed 3 bases and J shed 4 bases, with 10 bases lying between them. CDR3 amino acids: CSASRAPGNTIYF. The CDR3 DNA is TGCAGTGCTAGCCGGGCTCCCGGAAACACCATATATTTT.

This clonotype was picked up one time. The chain carries TRBV19 and TRBJ2-3; possibly TRBD2 for D (5 bases). Germline V lookup: CDR1 LNHDA, CDR2 SQIVND (reference sequence). The ends were cut back, 8 bases at V and 5 bases at J, with 14 bases in the middle. CDR3 length equals 13 residues. The CDR3 reads CASEGSMKDTQYF. DNA for the CDR3: TGTGCCAGTGAGGGAAGTATGAAAGATACGCAGTATTTT.

The chain combines TRBV2 with TRBJ2-7, with 12 bases identical to TRBD1. CDR1 is SNHLY and CDR2 is FYNNEI in the germline V gene. Trimming removed 6 bases from V and 6 bases from J; junction bases left unmatched: 9. The CDR3 length is 15 residues. CDR3 coding DNA: TGTGCCAGCAGGTCGCCGGGACAGGGGGCAGGCGAGCAGTACTTC. Its protein product is CASRSPGQGAGEQYF.

In this sample, this clonotype turned up once. J is TRBJ2-1 and V is TRBV7-9; D is possibly TRBD2 (6 bases). The germline V and J ends were trimmed by 1 base and 12 bases, with 19 bases remaining between them. This CDR3 contains 15 residues. Germline CDR1 SEHNR, CDR2 FQNEAQ (reference sequence). The CDR3 DNA reads TGTGCCAGCAGCTTAGGGGAGGCTGCAACATCGCCGCAGTTCTTC. Its translation: CASSLGEAATSPQFF.

This clonotype was seen a single time. The rearrangement joins TRBV10-3 to TRBJ2-3; TRBD2 aligns across 8 bases. The CDR3 is 14 residues long. Germline V gene data show CDR1 as ENHRY and CDR2 as SYGVKD. The junction had 7 bases not matched to a gene; V was cut back by 3 bases and J by 8 bases. The CDR3 loop is CAISDGGGRVTQYF. CDR3 coding DNA: TGTGCCATCAGTGACGGCGGGGGGCGAGTTACGCAGTATTTT.

The chain joins TRBV27 to TRBJ1-4; no clear D. V shed 2 bases and J shed 5 bases, with 9 bases lying between them. Germline lookup yields CDR1 MNHEY and CDR2 SMNVEV (reference sequence). The CDR3 sequence is 14 residues long. CDR3 residues: CASSLGSWNEKLFF. The CDR3, as DNA: TGTGCCAGCAGTTTAGGCAGTTGGAATGAAAAACTGTTTTTT. The complete variable domain, with remaining parts taken from reference TRBV27 and TRBJ1-4, reads EAQVTQNPRYLITVTGKKLTVTCSQNMNHEYMSWYRQDPGLGLRQIYYSMNVEVTDKGDVPEGYKVSRKEKRNFPLILESPSPNQTSLYFCASSLGSWNEKLFFGSGTQLSVL.